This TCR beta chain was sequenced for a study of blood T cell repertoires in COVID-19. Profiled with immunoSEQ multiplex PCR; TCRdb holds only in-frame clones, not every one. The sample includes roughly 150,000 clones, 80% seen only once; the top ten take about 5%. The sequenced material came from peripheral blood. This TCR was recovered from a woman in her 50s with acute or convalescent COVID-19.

The CDR3 DNA reads as TGTGCCAGCAGCCCACTTGGGACAGGGGACAACTATGGCTACACCTTC. Protein sequence: CASSPLGTGDNYGYTF. The V gene is TRBV9, the J gene TRBJ1-2, with 10 bases aligning to TRBD1. V shed 4 bases, J shed 2 bases, and the junction held 8 bases outside the gene matches. In germline, CDR1 is SGDLS, CDR2 YYNGEE. The CDR3 totals 16 residues.